The clone carrying this T cell receptor (beta chain) is medium-sized in the sample. This entry belongs to a study of spatial heterogeneity in lung cancer. Overall study: Detection consistently captured more beta-chain sequences than alpha-chain sequences.

In the library, each TCR cDNA molecule bore its own unique molecular identifier. TCRdb processed the 5' RACE reads anew with MiXCR; each CDR3 protein has one entry. The sample yields around 5,000 distinct CDR3 sequences, around 3.1% seen once. The time point is: sample taken at primary tumor resection. V was clipped by 2 bases and J by 8 bases, with 9 bases between them. Looked up from germline, CDR1 is SGHAT and CDR2 is FQNNGV. The CDR3 runs to 12 residues. The starting material was normal lung tissue next to the tumor, obtained at surgery. The receptor's source is a male donor with early-stage non-small cell lung cancer. The chain joins TRBV11-2 to TRBJ1-1; D unclear. CDR3 loop: CASSLMAEEAFF. Here the CDR3 DNA reads TGTGCCAGCAGCTTAATGGCAGAAGAAGCTTTCTTT. Variable domain in full (rest from reference TRBV11-2 and TRBJ1-1): EAGVAQSPRYKIIEKRQSVAFWCNPISGHATLYWYQQILGQGPKLLIQFQNNGVVDDSQLPKDRFSAERLKGVDSTLKIQPAKLEDSAVYLCASSLMAEEAFFGQGTRLTVV.